One and the same sample provided the 25 T cell receptor beta chains below, sequenced in a study of cytomegalovirus exposure and HLA in healthy donors. The PCR used 60 Vbeta and 13 Jbeta primers. Clones were read by immunoSEQ multiplex PCR, and TCRdb kept only the in-frame ones, dropping some. This sample yields 95,000 to 110,000 clones, of which approximately 80% are seen a single time; approximately 4.2% belongs to the top ten. Sequencing used PBMCs. The receptor set was obtained from a male donor in good health and CMV-seronegative.

The chain recombines TRBV11-2 with TRBJ2-7; 14 nucleotides agree with TRBD2. The V gene end was trimmed by 6 bases and the J gene end by 5 bases; junction bases not matched to a gene: 9. There are 16 residues in the CDR3. Per germline, CDR1 SGHAT and CDR2 FQNNGV. The CDR3 loop is CASRPGTSGSNDEQYF. The CDR3 bases are TGTGCCAGCAGACCAGGGACTAGCGGGAGTAACGACGAGCAGTACTTC.

The J gene is TRBJ2-1, the V gene TRBV27, with a possible D match to TRBD1 (5 bases). Between the trimmed V and J ends, which lost 3 bases and 0 bases, there was a span of 18 bases. The CDR3 runs to 18 residues. Germline values: CDR1 MNHEY, CDR2 SMNVEV (reference sequence). CDR3 amino acids: CASSFAKQVKSSYNEQFF. CDR3 nucleotides: TGTGCCAGCAGTTTCGCAAAACAGGTTAAGAGCTCCTACAATGAGCAGTTCTTC.

The CDR3, as DNA: TGTGCCAGCAGCGTAGAAGGAGTGGGGCATAATGAGCAGTTCTTC. Translated: CASSVEGVGHNEQFF. V and J are TRBV9 and TRBJ2-1; TRBD1 might be the D (5 bases). The CDR3 consists of 15 residues. Germline CDR1 SGDLS, CDR2 YYNGEE. V gave up 0 bases and J gave up 7 bases, with 14 bases separating them.

This chain links TRBV5-4 with TRBJ2-5; 9 positions agree with TRBD1. Germline trimming cut 0 bases from V and 2 bases from J; bases unmatched to any gene: 5. The CDR3 is 16 amino acids. The V gene's germline CDR1 is SGHNT and CDR2 YYREEE (reference sequence). The CDR3 sequence: CASSLAQTGGQETQYF. CDR3 DNA sequence: TGTGCCAGCAGCTTGGCCCAGACAGGGGGGCAAGAGACCCAGTACTTC.

The rearrangement joins TRBV5-4 to TRBJ1-4; the match to TRBD1 covers 10 bases. V lost 4 bases and J lost 7; bases outside the gene matches: 4. This CDR3 is 14 amino acids long. In germline, CDR1 is SGHNT, CDR2 YYREEE (reference sequence). The CDR3 region has the DNA TGTGCCAGCAGCCGCGACAGGGGGCCTGAAAAACTGTTTTTT. Translating gives CASSRDRGPEKLFF.

In this sample, this clone turned up a few times. The rearrangement links TRBV9 to TRBJ2-2; possible D gene TRBD2, 6 bases. Trimming removed 3 bases from V and 2 bases from J, with 11 bases in between. Germline V gives CDR1 SGDLS, CDR2 YYNGEE. This CDR3 has 15 amino acids. CDR3 in amino acids: CASSAPGTNTGELFF. The CDR3 DNA follows: TGTGCCAGCAGCGCCCCCGGGACTAACACCGGGGAGCTGTTTTTT.

The chain uses TRBV4-1 and TRBJ2-5; possibly TRBD2 for D (6 bases). The J call is in doubt because the DNA end fits TRBJ2-7 better. The CDR3 is made up of 16 amino acids. Germline CDR1 reads MGHRA; CDR2 reads YSYEKL. This CDR3 reads CASSQDTGLASYEQYF. As DNA, the CDR3 is TGCGCCAGCAGCCAAGATACAGGCCTAGCGAGTTACGAGCAGTACTTC.

This chain uses TRBV4-1 with TRBJ1-1; D is ambiguous. V gave up 1 base and J gave up 2 bases, with 11 bases separating them. CDR3 length: 15 residues. Germline values: CDR1 MGHRA, CDR2 YSYEKL. CDR3 coding DNA: TGCGCCAGCAGCCAAGTGCGAATAGTTAACACTGAAGCTTTCTTT. Protein product: CASSQVRIVNTEAFF.

In its sample, this clone was seen a few times. The chain employs TRBV30 and TRBJ2-1; perhaps TRBD2 as D (5 bases). Trimming took 2 bases from V and 5 from J, leaving 10 bases between them. The CDR3 extends over 13 amino acids. Germline-derived CDR1 and CDR2 are GTSNPN and SVGIG (reference sequence). DNA of the CDR3: TGTGCCTGGAGTCGTCGGCGGGACAATGAGCAGTTCTTC. Residues: CAWSRRRDNEQFF. The full variable domain, with the rest looked up from reference TRBV30 and TRBJ2-1, is SQTIHQWPATLVQPVGSPLSLECTVEGTSNPNLYWYRQAAGRGLQLLFYSVGIGQISSEVPQNLSASRPQDRQFILSSKKLLLSDSGFYLCAWSRRRDNEQFFGPGTRLTVL.

The chain uses TRBV5-1 and TRBJ2-2; tentative D call: TRBD2 (5 bases). The germline V gene has CDR1 SGHRS and CDR2 YFSETQ. Trimming cost V 5 bases and J 8 bases, with 19 bases left between them. CDR3 length: 15 residues. The CDR3 here is CASSVVVSPGGELFF. In DNA form, the CDR3 reads TGCGCCAGCAGTGTGGTTGTCAGTCCGGGAGGGGAGCTGTTTTTT.

This rearrangement joins TRBV30 to TRBJ2-1; TRBD2 matches 13 bases. The length of the CDR3 is 16 residues. Germline loops: CDR1 GTSNPN, CDR2 SVGIG (reference sequence). J was trimmed by 2 bases and V by 3 bases; bases with no gene match: 4. In nucleotides, the CDR3 is TGTGCCTGGAGAAAAACTAGCGGGAGGGCCTACAATGAGCAGTTCTTC. As protein: CAWRKTSGRAYNEQFF.

This clone was recorded a few times. The chain employs TRBV15 and TRBJ1-5; D gene uncertain. Trimming shortened V by 0 bases and J by 6 bases, and 3 bases separated the two germline ends. Germline-derived CDR1 and CDR2 are LNHNV and YYDKDF (reference sequence). CDR3 length: 12 amino acids. The CDR3 DNA follows: TGTGCCACCAGCAGAGAGGCTCAGCCCCAGCATTTT. This gives the protein CATSREAQPQHF. Combining the CDR3 with reference TRBV15 and TRBJ1-5 gives the whole variable domain DAMVIQNPRYQVTQFGKPVTLSCSQTLNHNVMYWYQQKSSQAPKLLFHYYDKDFNNEADTPDNFQSRRPNTSFCFLDIRSPGLGDTAMYLCATSREAQPQHFGDGTRLSIL.

The V call is TRBV5-4, the J call TRBJ2-3; weak D call: TRBD1 (6 bases). CDR1 is SGHNT, CDR2 YYREEE, per germline (reference sequence). V was pared by 1 base and J by 0 bases, with 12 bases between. The CDR3 runs to 16 residues. CDR3 DNA: TGTGCCAGCAGCTTGTTGGGGGCGCGAAGCACAGATACGCAGTATTTT. Its translation is CASSLLGARSTDTQYF.

This chain connects TRBV5-6 to TRBJ1-1, with TRBD1 identical over 8 bases. J was trimmed by 1 base and V by 4 bases; bases with no gene match: 6. This CDR3 is 15 amino acids long. Germline V CDR1 and CDR2: SGHDT, YYEEEE. CDR3 residues: CASSRRQGRNTEAFF. The DNA for the CDR3 is TGTGCCAGCAGCAGAAGACAGGGGAGGAACACTGAAGCTTTCTTT.

V and J are TRBV6-1 and TRBJ1-1, with 7 bases lining up with TRBD1. In germline, CDR1 is MNHNS, CDR2 SASEGT. This CDR3 is built from 15 residues. Trimming removed 8 bases from V and 0 bases from J; junction bases left unmatched: 9. CDR3 in amino acids: CASQGQIRMNTEAFF. In nucleotides, the CDR3 is TGTGCCAGCCAGGGACAGATACGAATGAACACTGAAGCTTTCTTT.

The chain recombines TRBV28 with TRBJ1-5, with 8 bases matching TRBD1. The V and J ends lost 5 bases and 6 bases, in that order; junction bases with no gene match: 6. CDR3 length: 14 amino acids. Per germline, CDR1 MDHEN and CDR2 SYDVKM. DNA for the CDR3: TGTGCCAGCAGTCCAGGGGGCTCGGGTCAGCCCCAGCATTTT. Protein product: CASSPGGSGQPQHF.

There are a few counts of this clone. The J gene is TRBJ2-5, the V gene TRBV5-1; TRBD2 might be the D (7 bases). Trimming took 4 bases from V and 5 from J, leaving 18 bases between them. The CDR3 is 15 amino acids. Germline CDR1 is SGHRS and CDR2 is YFSETQ. The CDR3, as DNA: TGCGCCAGCAGCAGAGAGGGGGGGCCAGGGGAGACCCAGTACTTC. Translated: CASSREGGPGETQYF.

The gene calls are TRBV27 and TRBJ2-2, with TRBD2 matching 12 bases. The trim removed 7 bases at V and 6 bases at J, leaving 9 bases unmatched. CDR1 is MNHEY, CDR2 SMNVEV, per germline (reference sequence). This CDR3 spans 16 amino acids. In DNA form, the CDR3 reads TGTGCCAGCACAGCTCGGACTAGCGGGAAGTCCGGGGAGCTGTTTTTT. Translation gives CASTARTSGKSGELFF.

The chain is built from TRBV27 and TRBJ2-1; D gene uncertain. V was cut by 3 bases and J by 5 bases, with 17 bases left in between. The CDR3 length is 16 residues. CDR1 is MNHEY, CDR2 SMNVEV, per germline (reference sequence). CDR3 loop: CASSLPGLYPHNEQFF. Written as DNA, the CDR3 is TGTGCCAGCAGTTTGCCCGGTCTTTATCCCCACAATGAGCAGTTCTTC.

The gene calls are TRBV29-1 and TRBJ2-1; D not resolved. Trimming shortened V by 3 bases and J by 4 bases, and 10 bases separated the two germline ends. The CDR3 is 13 residues long. The germline CDR1 and CDR2 sequences are SQVTM and ANQGSEA. Here the CDR3 reads CSVEGGLYNEQFF. The DNA for the CDR3 is TGCAGCGTTGAGGGTGGGCTTTACAATGAGCAGTTCTTC.

V gene TRBV4-2 combines with J gene TRBJ2-3, with TRBD2 matching 8 bases. CDR1 LGHNA and CDR2 YNFKEQ come from the germline V gene. V lost 1 base to trimming and J lost 3 bases; unmatched junction nucleotides: 6. The CDR3 extends over 16 amino acids. The CDR3 is CASSQVGTRRTDTQYF. Written as DNA, the CDR3 is TGTGCCAGCAGCCAAGTGGGGACTAGGAGAACAGATACGCAGTATTTT.

The rearrangement joins TRBV19 to TRBJ1-1, with TRBD1 matching 7 bases. Germline CDR1 is LNHDA and CDR2 is SQIVND (reference sequence). This CDR3 is 14 amino acids long. V lost 5 bases and J lost 4; bases outside the gene matches: 7. In DNA form, the CDR3 reads TGTGCCAGTAGTCACAGGGGCGCGAGCACTGAAGCTTTCTTT. Protein product: CASSHRGASTEAFF.

The V gene is TRBV7-6, the J gene TRBJ2-5; 12 bases fit TRBD1. Germline CDR1 SGHVS, CDR2 FNYEAQ. The CDR3 extends over 13 amino acids. With V trimmed by 11 bases and J by 5 bases, 6 bases remained unmatched. This CDR3 reads CASRDRGQETQYF. CDR3 DNA: TGTGCCTCCAGGGACAGGGGGCAGGAGACCCAGTACTTC.

The rearrangement uses TRBV27 and TRBJ2-2, with a tentative D call TRBD1 (5 bases). Germline V gene sequence: CDR1 MNHEY, CDR2 SMNVEV (reference sequence). V lost 6 bases, J lost 5 bases, and 10 bases lay in between. This CDR3 comprises 13 residues. The CDR3 loop reads CASSQGPTGELFF. The CDR3, as DNA: TGTGCCAGCAGCCAGGGCCCTACCGGGGAGCTGTTTTTT.

The chain has TRBV6-4 and TRBJ2-5; TRBD2 matches at 7 bases. With V trimmed by 3 bases and J by 5 bases, 12 bases remained unmatched. This CDR3 is built from 16 residues. Germline CDR1 and CDR2: MRHNA and SNTAGT. CDR3 loop: CASSDSGTTLWETQYF. For the CDR3, the DNA is TGTGCCAGCAGTGATTCCGGGACTACGTTGTGGGAGACCCAGTACTTC.